This T cell receptor (beta chain) was captured by sequencing in a study of T-cell memory formation after mild COVID-19. In the study overall: Clusters of TCRs were largely donor specific.

This CDR3 region has 15 residues. Deletions cut 1 base from V and 5 bases from J, with 15 bases between. CDR1 and CDR2 (germline): MGHRA, YSYEKL. Overall study findings and caveats: Among clones contracting day 15 to 85, CD4/CD8 was balanced, whereas later expanders leaned CD4+. CD4+ contracting clones were mainly CM and EM; CD8+ ones, EMRA.

This clonotype has more than one count but fewer than ten. The target antigen is unknown. cDNA libraries for TCR alpha and TCR beta, carrying sample barcodes and UMIs, came from 5'RACE with constant-segment primers. TCRdb re-analysed the 5' RACE reads in MiXCR, keeping a single row per CDR3 protein. This table holds about 60,000 distinct CDR3 sequences, more than 10% found once. The J gene is TRBJ2-7, the V gene TRBV4-1, with D possibly being TRBD1 or TRBD2 (6 bases each). Sequenced input: PBMCs or a T cell subset sorted from them (not recorded which). This receptor was identified in a man aged 18 to 29 who had mild COVID-19 (a few samples of this study predate the infection). Cell type and time point are not known. The CDR3: CASSQGRGNRHEQYF. The CDR3 DNA is TGCGCCAGCAGCCAAGGGAGGGGGAACCGCCACGAGCAGTACTTC.